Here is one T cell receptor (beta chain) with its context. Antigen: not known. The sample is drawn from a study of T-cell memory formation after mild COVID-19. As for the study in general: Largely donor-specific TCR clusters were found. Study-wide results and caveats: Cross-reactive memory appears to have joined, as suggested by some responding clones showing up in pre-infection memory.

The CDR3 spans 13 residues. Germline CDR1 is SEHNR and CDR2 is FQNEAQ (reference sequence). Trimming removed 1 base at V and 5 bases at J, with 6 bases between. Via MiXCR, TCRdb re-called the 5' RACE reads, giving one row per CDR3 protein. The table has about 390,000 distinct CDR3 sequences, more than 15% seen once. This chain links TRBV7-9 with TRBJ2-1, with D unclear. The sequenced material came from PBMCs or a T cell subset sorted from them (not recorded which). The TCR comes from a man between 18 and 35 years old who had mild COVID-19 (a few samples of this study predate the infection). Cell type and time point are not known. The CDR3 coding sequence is TGTGCCAGCAGCTTAGAACAGCACAATGAGCAGTTCTTC. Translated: CASSLEQHNEQFF.